This T cell receptor (beta chain) was captured in a study of blood T cell repertoires in COVID-19. Study-level background: COVID-19 samples, acute and convalescent, were from the United States, Italy and Spain. PBMCs, B-cell-depleted T cells, or T cells provided the cDNA or gDNA that made up the material.

In the original workflow: Researchers report that nucleated cell counts were estimated from reference gene primer amplification. Clones were read by immunoSEQ multiplex PCR, and TCRdb kept only the in-frame ones, dropping some. D and trimming were read from the DNA, whereas the V and J calls and clone size are those reported in that table. The top ten hold about 1.2% of the sample, which has 150,000 to 200,000 clones, roughly 88% seen once. Germline CDR1 is SEHNR and CDR2 is FQNEAQ (reference sequence). CDR3 length: 13 amino acids. V was pared by 5 bases and J by 0 bases, with 7 bases between. This sequence was found in a man in his 60s who had recovered from COVID-19. The chain is built from TRBV7-9 and TRBJ2-5; D uncertain. Sequenced sample: peripheral blood. CDR3 sequence reads: CASSPQDQETQYF. CDR3 sequence (DNA): TGTGCCAGCAGCCCGCAGGACCAAGAGACCCAGTACTTC.